This is a list of T cell receptor beta chains from one sample in a study of cytomegalovirus exposure and HLA in healthy donors. Libraries were prepared by immunoSEQ multiplex PCR; TCRdb keeps only in-frame clonotypes and omits some of them. The sample yields approximately 150,000 clones, more than 70% seen once. Input material: PBMCs. The receptors originated from a man aged 30 to 45 in good health and CMV-seropositive. Both conserved end residues are trimmed from each CDR3. Clone size appears in some rows only: once, few, many, or a class for an expanded clone.

TRBJ1-1 . TRBV4-3 ASSQNSHTEAF
TRBJ1-6 few TRBV28 ASIGTSNSPLH
TRBJ2-2 . TRBV5-1 ASSLSQGKNTGELF
TRBJ1-2 . TRBV4-1 ASSATGFGYT
TRBJ1-2 once TRBV7-9 ASSLGAAGYGYT
TRBJ2-1 once TRBV14 ASSPLAGVIDEQF
TRBJ2-3 . TRBV5-1 ASSPDPAGNTDTQY
TRBJ1-5 many TRBV5-1 ASSANPTDNNQPQH
TRBJ1-1 . TRBV11-1 ASSPYRGLNTEAF
TRBJ2-5 . TRBV6-1 ASSTTGRGTETQY
TRBJ2-1 . TRBV11-3 ASSKTGLNEQF
TRBJ2-1 . TRBV9 ASSVPRASGSTEQF
TRBJ2-2 . TRBV25-1 ASSEVIGGGANTGELF
TRBJ1-2 . TRBV5-4 ASSQDSGYT
TRBJ2-7 . TRBV2 ASIYRSGGAYEQY
TRBJ2-1 . TRBV5-4 ASSLDGGGRQGARNEQF
TRBJ2-7 . TRBV4-3 ASSQDPSVAYEQY
TRBJ2-3 . TRBV7-3 ASSLREGDTQY
TRBJ1-2 . TRBV28 ASSLVTVNYGYT
TRBJ2-3 . TRBV19 ASSLTSGGSTDTQY